The present entry profiles one T cell receptor beta chain with its context. The data belong to a study of blood T cell repertoires in COVID-19. The V gene's germline CDR1 is KGHDR and CDR2 SFDVKD. The CDR3 consists of 13 residues. V shed 11 bases and J shed 5 bases, with 15 bases lying between them. TCRdb's copy holds only in-frame clones and misses some; the assay was immunoSEQ multiplex PCR. The data hold about 86,000 clones, with roughly 78% observed a single time. Sequenced input: peripheral blood. The receptor comes from a woman aged 80 or over with acute or convalescent COVID-19. The V and J genes are TRBV24-1 and TRBJ2-1, with D perhaps matching TRBD1 (5 bases). DNA for the CDR3: TGTGCCAGTAGGGCAGGGCTCGACAATGAGCAGTTCTTC. It specifies CASRAGLDNEQFF.